The source of this T cell receptor (beta chain) is a study of shared clonotypes between healthy human individuals. A 200 ng quantity of DNA, tens of thousands of T cell genomes, went into the sorted-subset replicate PCRs. This table comes from immunoSEQ multiplex PCR, and its TCRdb copy is limited to in-frame clones, with some not included. The table shows over 2,000,000 clones, with around 93% occurring only once. CDR1 SGDLS and CDR2 YYNGEE come from the germline V gene. Trimming shortened V by 4 bases and J by 2 bases, and 15 bases separated the two germline ends. The CDR3 runs 16 residues. Terminally differentiated effector memory CD45RA+ cells were excluded by CCR7 positive selection of CD45RO-negative cells.

The chain uses TRBV9 and TRBJ2-2; D gene unclear. The TCR sequence derives from a man aged 18 to 30 in good health. Some clones in this sample may be carry-over from other donors' samples. The sequenced material came from naive CD8+ T cells from PBMCs. CDR3 nucleotide sequence: TGTGCCAGCAGCAGCCCTCTCGGACCAAACACCGGGGAGCTGTTTTTT. Protein sequence: CASSSPLGPNTGELFF.